The 22 T cell receptor beta chains in this list originate from one sample, sequenced in a study of beta chain features in type 1 diabetes. Every bit of the isolated RNA underwent reverse transcription, so sequencing read expressed TCRB transcripts. The assay was immunoSEQ multiplex PCR, and TCRdb's table has in-frame clones only and misses some. Of 250,000 to 400,000 clones in the sample, around 15% were seen once. Sequenced material: central memory CD4+ T cells from blood. The receptor set was obtained from a man aged 25-45 years in good health.

This clone was counted a few times. The chain links TRBV19 to TRBJ2-3; TRBD2 is a possible D gene (5 bases). This CDR3 region has 12 residues. Germline V gene data show CDR1 as LNHDA and CDR2 as SQIVND (reference sequence). The ends were cut back, 4 bases at V and 7 bases at J, with 9 bases in the middle. DNA of the CDR3: TGTGCCAGTAGTACGTCCGGGAATACGCAGTATTTT. It codes for CASSTSGNTQYF.

The chain combines TRBV4-3 with TRBJ1-6, with 9 bases aligning to TRBD1. This CDR3 contains 15 residues. V gave up 1 base and J gave up 7 bases; unmatched junction bases: 2. Germline CDR1 LGHNA, CDR2 YSLEER. The CDR3 is CASSQADRGNSPLHF. CDR3 nucleotide sequence: TGCGCCAGCAGCCAAGCCGACAGGGGGAATTCACCCCTCCACTTT.

This clone occurred a few times. V usage is TRBV27 and J usage is TRBJ2-1, with D unclear. V dropped 2 bases and J dropped 9 bases, with 8 bases sitting between them. Germline V gene lookup returns CDR1 MNHEY and CDR2 SMNVEV (reference sequence). The CDR3 loop spans 12 amino acids. Written as DNA, the CDR3 is TGTGCCAGCAGTTTAAGTCCCAGTGAGCAGTTCTTC. It translates to CASSLSPSEQFF.

This clone was seen only a few times. The V and J genes are TRBV29-1 and TRBJ1-2, with D possibly TRBD1 on 5 matching bases. Trimming removed 4 bases from V and 7 bases from J, with 22 bases in between. Germline loops: CDR1 SQVTM, CDR2 ANQGSEA. The CDR3 has 15 amino acids. The CDR3 protein is CSVVGAGPTMGGYTF. The CDR3 region has the DNA TGCAGCGTTGTCGGGGCAGGCCCTACTATGGGTGGCTACACCTTC.

The chain carries TRBV7-2 and TRBJ1-1; 7 bases map to TRBD1. V trimming: 5 bases; J trimming: 2 bases; junction bases outside the gene matches: 14. Germline CDR1 SGHTA, CDR2 FQGNSA. There are 17 residues in the CDR3. For the CDR3, the DNA is TGTGCCAGCAGCCAAGGGGGTACAGGGGCCTCCAACACTGAAGCTTTCTTT. This codes for CASSQGGTGASNTEAFF.

This clone has only a few counts. This chain uses TRBV10-3 with TRBJ2-7; 11 positions agree with TRBD1. CDR3 length: 17 residues. The trim removed 10 bases at V and 3 bases at J, leaving 17 bases unmatched. Germline CDR1 is ENHRY and CDR2 is SYGVKD. The CDR3 DNA follows: TGTGCCAGCAGAAAGACGCCATCCGGGACAGGGGGCTACGAGCAGTACTTC. Protein: CASRKTPSGTGGYEQYF.

Only a few counts were recorded for this clone. J is TRBJ2-1 and V is TRBV30, with 8 nucleotides matching TRBD1. Germline trimming cut 4 bases from V and 9 bases from J; bases unmatched to any gene: 14. The CDR3 runs to 15 residues. CDR1 and CDR2 from the germline V gene are GTSNPN and SVGIG (reference sequence). CDR3 protein: CAWTAGGAGPGEQFF. In DNA form, the CDR3 reads TGTGCCTGGACCGCAGGGGGCGCGGGACCTGGTGAGCAGTTCTTC.

V gene TRBV7-2 combines with J gene TRBJ1-1; D remains ambiguous. Germline CDR1 is SGHTA and CDR2 is FQGNSA. Trimming stripped 2 bases from V and 10 bases from J, with 14 bases between. The CDR3 consists of 13 residues. The CDR3 reads CASSLRPNGGAFF. CDR3 nucleotide sequence: TGTGCCAGCAGCTTAAGACCGAATGGTGGAGCTTTCTTT.

In its sample, this clone was seen a few times. The chain couples TRBV4-2 to TRBJ2-1, with a weak D call TRBD1 (7 bases). The germline CDR1 and CDR2 sequences are LGHNA and YNFKEQ. Deletions cut 0 bases from V and 7 bases from J, with 22 bases between. The CDR3 is 18 residues long. Here the CDR3 reads CASSQDRRGQGRWNEQFF. CDR3 DNA: TGTGCCAGCAGCCAAGATAGAAGGGGGCAGGGGAGGTGGAATGAGCAGTTCTTC.

V is TRBV7-9 and J is TRBJ2-7; no firm D call. The V end lost 5 bases, the J end lost 1 base, and 18 bases lay between the germline ends. In germline, CDR1 is SEHNR, CDR2 FQNEAQ (reference sequence). This CDR3 region has 16 residues. CDR3: CASSPLGRVQSYEQYF. The CDR3 DNA is TGTGCCAGCAGCCCTCTCGGACGGGTGCAGTCCTACGAGCAGTACTTC.

Written as DNA, the CDR3 is TGCGCCATCGTACTACAGTGGATCGATACGCAGTATTTT. This sequence encodes CAIVLQWIDTQYF. The rearrangement joins TRBV10-1 to TRBJ2-3, with D unresolved. Trimming removed 10 bases from V and 6 bases from J, with 17 bases in between. Per germline, CDR1 WNHNN and CDR2 SYGVQD (reference sequence). The CDR3 loop spans 13 amino acids.

The chain combines TRBV12-5 with TRBJ1-5, with 10 bases fitting TRBD1. Germline CDR1 reads LGHNT; CDR2 reads FRNRAP. The junction had 9 bases not matched to a gene; V was cut back by 2 bases and J by 11 bases. CDR3 length: 15 residues. CDR3 nucleotides: TGTGCTAGTGGTTTGTCGACCGGGACAGGGGCCTCCCAGCATTTT. As protein: CASGLSTGTGASQHF. Full variable domain (missing parts from reference TRBV12-5 and TRBJ1-5): DARVTQTPRHKVTEMGQEVTMRCQPILGHNTVFWYRQTMMQGLELLAYFRNRAPLDDSGMPKDRFSAEMPDATLATLKIQPSEPRDSAVYFCASGLSTGTGASQHFGDGTRLSIL.

This clone was picked up many times. This sequence joins TRBV4-1 and TRBJ2-5; 8 bases map to TRBD2. The CDR3 contains 15 residues. Germline lookup yields CDR1 MGHRA and CDR2 YSYEKL. J lost 4 bases, V lost 4 bases, and 8 bases had no gene match. The CDR3 DNA follows: TGCGCCAGCAGCCGAACCGGGACTAGGGGAGAGACCCAGTACTTC. It encodes CASSRTGTRGETQYF.

This clone was observed at least ten times. The CDR3 bases are TGTGCTAGTGGTTTGGGCCAGCCGAACACTGAAGCTTTCTTT. Protein: CASGLGQPNTEAFF. V gene TRBV12-5 combines with J gene TRBJ1-1; D remains ambiguous. In germline, CDR1 is LGHNT, CDR2 FRNRAP. CDR3 length: 14 residues. V lost 1 base and J 1 base, leaving 7 bases between the germline ends.

This clone showed up just a few times. The V call is TRBV5-6, the J call TRBJ2-5, with 8 bases lining up with TRBD2. The junction had 6 bases not matched to a gene; V was cut back by 4 bases and J by 1 base. CDR3 length: 15 amino acids. Germline V lookup: CDR1 SGHDT, CDR2 YYEEEE. The CDR3 spells CASSLAGGRQETQYF. The CDR3 DNA sequence: TGTGCCAGCAGCCTGGCGGGGGGTCGCCAAGAGACCCAGTACTTC.

V and J are TRBV21-1 and TRBJ2-7; the table's D call of TRBD2 was not tested on the DNA. TRBV21-1 is deemed a pseudogene. This CDR3 spans 13 amino acids. For the CDR3, the DNA is TGTGCCAGCAGCCAGGCGGGAGAGGCCGAGCAGTACGTC. As protein: CASSQAGEAEQYV.

In this sample, this clone turned up once. The chain has TRBV19 and TRBJ2-7; 10 positions match TRBD1. Germline assignment: CDR1 LNHDA and CDR2 SQIVND (reference sequence). V lost 9 bases to trimming and J lost 6 bases; unmatched junction nucleotides: 11. This CDR3 contains 14 residues. CDR3 amino acids: CASGPGQGRSEQYF. CDR3 nucleotide sequence: TGTGCCAGCGGACCGGGACAGGGGCGGTCCGAGCAGTACTTC.

This clone is a singleton in its sample. The rearrangement uses TRBV27 and TRBJ2-3; TRBD2 matches at 9 bases. Trimming at V came to 6 bases and at J to 4 bases, leaving 11 bases not matched to a gene. The CDR3 has 16 residues. From germline, CDR1 is MNHEY and CDR2 SMNVEV (reference sequence). CDR3 in amino acids: CASSLVGTSWPDTQYF. The CDR3 DNA reads TGTGCCAGCAGCTTAGTAGGGACTAGCTGGCCAGATACGCAGTATTTT.

This clone was counted between two and nine times. This chain uses TRBV9 with TRBJ2-5, with TRBD2 matching 8 bases. The CDR3 spans 15 residues. V lost 1 base and J lost 2; bases outside the gene matches: 4. The germline V gene has CDR1 SGDLS and CDR2 YYNGEE. CDR3 in DNA: TGTGCCAGCAGCGTATCCTTAGCGGGGCAAGAGACCCAGTACTTC. Its protein is CASSVSLAGQETQYF.

This clone was seen only a few times. This chain connects TRBV6-5 to TRBJ2-4; D might be TRBD1 or TRBD2, each matching 5 bases. The ends were cut back, 5 bases at V and 0 bases at J, with 11 bases in the middle. From germline, CDR1 is MNHEY and CDR2 SVGAGI. CDR3 length equals 15 residues. The CDR3 DNA follows: TGTGCCAGCAGTCACTATGGGGGAGCCAAAAACATTCAGTACTTC. Translation gives CASSHYGGAKNIQYF.

A few counts support this clone. This chain links TRBV30 with TRBJ2-1; TRBD2 agrees at 15 bases. There are 19 residues in the CDR3. V shed 5 bases, J shed 2 bases, and the junction held 13 bases outside the gene matches. Germline V gives CDR1 GTSNPN, CDR2 SVGIG (reference sequence). CDR3 sequence (DNA): TGTGCCTGGGGTACTTACTGGACTAGCGGGAGGGTCGCCTACAATGAGCAGTTCTTC. Translated: CAWGTYWTSGRVAYNEQFF.

This chain links TRBV7-9 with TRBJ2-1; 10 bases are a match to TRBD1. Germline V lookup: CDR1 SEHNR, CDR2 FQNEAQ (reference sequence). The trim removed 5 bases at V and 5 bases at J, leaving 9 bases unmatched. This CDR3 contains 16 residues. Written as DNA, the CDR3 is TGTGCCAGCAGCCAACAACGACAGGGGGCCCACAATGAGCAGTTCTTC. Amino acid sequence: CASSQQRQGAHNEQFF.